The sequence of this T cell receptor (beta chain) was determined in a study of blood T cell repertoires in COVID-19. The CDR3 sequence is 19 residues long. With V trimmed by 4 bases and J by 9 bases, 19 bases remained unmatched. Germline assignment: CDR1 MRHNA and CDR2 SNTAGT. Assay: immunoSEQ multiplex PCR; the TCRdb copy retains only in-frame clones and omits some. In the table there are fewer than 200,000 clones, approximately 80% of which are singletons. Material: PBMCs or T cells enriched from blood (not recorded which). The gene calls are TRBV6-4 and TRBJ2-1; TRBD2 agrees at 12 bases. This sequence originates from an older woman with acute COVID-19. The CDR3 DNA sequence: TGTGCCAGCAGTGTTTTTGGCGGACTAGCGGGGCTCGGTGGTGGTGAGCAGTTCTTC. Translation gives CASSVFGGLAGLGGGEQFF.